Described below is a single T cell receptor beta chain sequence and its context. This specimen comes from a study of cytomegalovirus exposure and HLA in healthy donors. This PCR relied on a set of 60 Vbeta primers and 13 Jbeta primers. Assay used: immunoSEQ multiplex PCR; TCRdb lists only in-frame clones, some missing. Counted here are tens of thousands of clones, roughly 78% occurring once; the ten biggest clones make up 1.5% to 2%. The germline CDR1 and CDR2 sequences are SNHLY and FYNNEI. Trimming removed 1 base from V and 3 bases from J, with 12 bases in between. The CDR3 runs to 16 residues. The TCR originated in a man in his late teens or twenties in good health and CMV-seronegative. The sequenced sample consisted of PBMCs. This chain links TRBV2 with TRBJ1-4; perhaps TRBD1 as D (6 bases). The CDR3 loop reads CASSEDRGAPNEKLFF. CDR3 in DNA: TGTGCCAGCAGTGAAGATCGGGGGGCTCCTAATGAAAAACTGTTTTTT.